Presented here are 18 T cell receptor beta chains from one specimen sequenced in a study of T cells expressing NK-cell markers. TCRdb reanalyzed the 5' RACE reads, giving one entry per CDR3 protein sequence and no DNA. The ten most abundant clones cover roughly 12% of a sample with 130,000 to 150,000 distinct CDR3 sequences. Sequences were obtained from blood T cells: a sorted CD56 or NKG2C T cell subset, CD4+ or CD8+ T cells, or bulk PBMC T cells (not recorded which). The receptors stem from a man younger than 35 in good health.

The chain combines TRBV27 with TRBJ1-6. Per germline, CDR1 MNHEY and CDR2 SMNVEV (reference sequence). The CDR3 loop spans 13 amino acids. This CDR3 is CASSFGRDSPLHF.

The CDR3 here is CASSSRLAGRLSYNEQFF. The V gene is TRBV5-1, the J gene TRBJ2-1; the D call from TCRdb, TRBD2, cannot be confirmed without DNA. CDR3 length: 18 residues. Germline V gene sequence: CDR1 SGHRS, CDR2 YFSETQ.

This chain connects TRBV28 to TRBJ2-5; TCRdb returns TRBD2, unconfirmable since there is no DNA. CDR1 is MDHEN, CDR2 SYDVKM, per germline. This CDR3 is built from 12 residues. The CDR3 reads CASSWEWETQYF.

The chain combines TRBV7-9 with TRBJ2-1; TCRdb outputs TRBD1, but without DNA this stays unchecked. Germline V CDR1 and CDR2: SEHNR, FQNEAQ (reference sequence). The length of the CDR3 is 15 residues. CDR3 sequence: CASRLSGRGDNEQFF.

The chain is built from TRBV29-1 and TRBJ2-5; the TCRdb D gene call, TRBD2, has no DNA to confirm it. CDR1 is SQVTM and CDR2 is ANQGSEA in the germline V gene. The CDR3 extends over 15 amino acids. CDR3 loop: CSVDGTSEFWETQYF.

This sequence joins TRBV30 and TRBJ2-1. The germline CDR1 and CDR2 sequences are GTSNPN and SVGIG (reference sequence). The CDR3 consists of 11 residues. CDR3 sequence: CAWNNYNEQFF.

The J gene is TRBJ2-7, the V gene TRBV11-1; TCRdb designates TRBD1, a call that cannot be tested without DNA. Per the germline V gene, CDR1 is SGHAT and CDR2 is FQDESV (reference sequence). The CDR3 is 14 residues long. Here the CDR3 reads CASSSRGRAYEQYF.

This chain uses TRBV28 with TRBJ1-1. Germline loops: CDR1 MDHEN, CDR2 SYDVKM. This CDR3 is built from 14 residues. This chain's CDR3 is CASSAGRPNTEAFF.

The gene calls are TRBV11-3 and TRBJ2-3; TCRdb lists TRBD2, though no DNA is available to test this call. This CDR3 contains 15 residues. Germline CDR1 and CDR2: SGHNT and YENEEA. The CDR3 is CASSLTSFYTDTQYF.

This chain uses TRBV4-2 with TRBJ2-7; TCRdb indicates TRBD1, and absent DNA this call remains unverified. The CDR3 contains 16 residues. The germline V gene has CDR1 LGHNA and CDR2 YNFKEQ. This chain's CDR3 is CASSQEAGTSSYEQYF.

The chain carries TRBV12-3 or TRBV12-4 and TRBJ2-2; checking the TCRdb D call of TRBD1 is not possible without DNA. This CDR3 comprises 16 residues. The CDR3 here is CASTPTGTGGTGELFF.

This chain uses TRBV7-6 with TRBJ2-1; lacking DNA, the TRBD2 call made by TCRdb goes unchecked. CDR3 length: 15 amino acids. Germline V gene lookup returns CDR1 SGHVS and CDR2 FNYEAQ. CDR3 residues: CASSPGLADHNEQFF.

V is TRBV23-1 and J is TRBJ2-5; TCRdb gives TRBD2 as the D gene, but with no DNA this cannot be confirmed. TRBV23-1 is an ORF for which the function is uncertain. The CDR3 has 19 amino acids. The CDR3 region is CASSQWPGTSGNGGETQYF.

This chain links TRBV28 with TRBJ2-1; without DNA, the TCRdb call of TRBD2 cannot be checked. Per germline, CDR1 MDHEN and CDR2 SYDVKM. The CDR3 totals 11 residues. CDR3 sequence: CASSHSLVSVF.

The J gene is TRBJ2-3, the V gene TRBV5-6. Germline lookup yields CDR1 SGHDT and CDR2 YYEEEE. The CDR3 is 15 residues long. CDR3 region: CASSLPLASTDTQYF. Full variable domain (rest looked up from reference TRBV5-6 and TRBJ2-3): DAGVTQSPTHLIKTRGQQVTLRCSPKSGHDTVSWYQQALGQGPQFIFQYYEEEERQRGNFPDRFSGHQFPNYSSELNVNALLLGDSALYLCASSLPLASTDTQYFGPGTRLTVL.

The rearrangement uses TRBV28 and TRBJ2-4; TCRdb lists TRBD1, though no DNA is available to test this call. This CDR3 has 17 amino acids. CDR1 is MDHEN, CDR2 SYDVKM, per germline. The CDR3 sequence is CASSSRGEDRISILRYF.

V gene TRBV19 combines with J gene TRBJ2-1. Germline-derived CDR1 and CDR2 are LNHDA and SQIVND (reference sequence). The CDR3 runs 14 residues. CDR3 sequence: CASTHSSYDNEQFF.

The chain links TRBV24-1 to TRBJ2-2. CDR1 is KGHDR and CDR2 is SFDVKD in the germline V gene. The CDR3 extends over 13 amino acids. CDR3 loop: CATKYGVTGELFF.